This passage covers 16 T cell receptor beta chains from one sample sequenced in a study of response to subunit inactivated influenza vaccine (dated by TCRdb to about 2018). Receptor amplification or capture employed RT-PCR. Reads for this sample came from an Illumina HiSeq 2500. TCRdb reran the public reads through fastp at Q25 and MiXCR, keeping productive beta chains. All rows with the same CDR3 protein become a single entry with the most common DNA and genes. This sample lists roughly 650,000 distinct CDR3 sequences; approximately 15% were detected once. The top ten hold 7.5% to 9% of the sample. The sample was PBMCs from blood, taken 14 to 15 days before vaccination. Every receptor here comes from a man in his fifties who received an inactivated influenza vaccine. Donor details come from another sample of the same person, matched by shared clones.

This clonotype was seen ten or more times. DNA for the CDR3: TGTGCCAGCACCGGACAGGACAATCAGCCCCAGCATTTT. It encodes CASTGQDNQPQHF. The V and J genes are TRBV12-3 or TRBV12-4 and TRBJ1-5; the match to TRBD1 covers 7 bases. With 7 bases clipped from V and 3 bases from J, the junction kept 3 bases outside the gene matches. The CDR3 runs 13 residues.

This clonotype showed up many times. This chain links TRBV6-5 with TRBJ1-2, with a possible D match to TRBD1 (6 bases). V was shortened by 2 bases and J by 2 bases, with 12 bases between the two germline ends. The CDR3 is 15 residues long. The germline V gene has CDR1 MNHEY and CDR2 SVGAGI. CDR3 sequence (DNA): TGTGCCAGCAGTTACGAACCAGACAGGAACTATGGCTACACCTTC. This sequence encodes CASSYEPDRNYGYTF.

A word on this clonotype: A clone one base away is much larger, so this may be a read error. The genes are TRBV27 and TRBJ2-1, with 9 bases matching TRBD1. Germline V gives CDR1 MNHEY, CDR2 SMNVEV (reference sequence). This CDR3 comprises 13 residues. For the CDR3, the DNA is TGTGCCAGCAGTCGAACAGGGGGCCGAGAGCAGCTCTTC. It translates to CASSRTGGREQLF.

This clonotype was seen ten or more times. The J gene is TRBJ2-7, the V gene TRBV29-1; 10 positions match TRBD2. This CDR3 comprises 13 residues. CDR1 is SQVTM, CDR2 ANQGSEA, per germline. Trimming took 4 bases from V and 7 from J; bases not matched to a gene: 7. This chain's CDR3 is CSVVYSGRGEQYF. The CDR3 DNA sequence: TGCAGCGTTGTGTACAGCGGGAGGGGGGAGCAGTACTTC.

This clonotype was seen at least ten times. This rearrangement joins TRBV12-3 or TRBV12-4 to TRBJ1-5, with D tentatively TRBD1 (5 bases). Deletions cut 5 bases from V and 7 bases from J, with 21 bases between. The CDR3 extends over 16 amino acids. This CDR3 reads CASSINLPSSGQPQHF. In DNA, the CDR3 is TGTGCCAGCAGTATTAATCTCCCGAGTTCAGGGCAGCCCCAGCATTTT.

There are a few counts of this clonotype. J is TRBJ1-4 and V is TRBV7-9; 7 positions match TRBD1. V dropped 5 bases and J dropped 6; count of bases not matched to a gene: 9. CDR1 SEHNR and CDR2 FQNEAQ come from the germline V gene (reference sequence). There are 15 residues in the CDR3. The DNA for the CDR3 is TGTGCCAGCAGCCCCCCGACAGGGTGGGATGAAAAACTGTTTTTT. This encodes CASSPPTGWDEKLFF.

This clonotype occurred many times. This chain joins TRBV6-2 or TRBV6-3 and TRBJ2-1, with D uncertain. The CDR3 spans 12 residues. The V and J ends lost 0 bases and 3 bases respectively, with 0 bases between them. The germline gives CDR1 MNHEY, CDR2 SVGEGT. In DNA, the CDR3 is TGTGCCAGCAGTTACTCCTACAATGAGCAGTTCTTC. Translated: CASSYSYNEQFF.

The chain employs TRBV29-1 and TRBJ1-1; D is ambiguous. This CDR3 region has 14 residues. V lost 4 bases and J lost 0, with 12 bases in between. Germline V gene sequence: CDR1 SQVTM, CDR2 ANQGSEA. The CDR3 loop reads CSVVGRTMNTEAFF. The CDR3 region has the DNA TGCAGCGTTGTAGGCCGTACCATGAACACTGAAGCTTTCTTT.

The CDR3 sequence is CASSQVEQFF. In nucleotides, the CDR3 is TGTGCCAGCAGCCAGGTTGAGCAGTTCTTC. V gene TRBV7-2 combines with J gene TRBJ2-1; D is uncertain. This CDR3 region has 10 residues. V was cut by 5 bases and J by 9 bases, with 5 bases left in between. Germline CDR1 reads SGHTA; CDR2 reads FQGNSA.

This clonotype was detected many times. The V gene is TRBV5-1, the J gene TRBJ1-1; D call uncertain. V gave up 2 bases and J gave up 3 bases, with 8 bases separating them. Germline values: CDR1 SGHRS, CDR2 YFSETQ. The CDR3 is made up of 13 amino acids. In DNA form, the CDR3 reads TGCGCCAGCAGCTTTACACGGGACACTGAAGCTTTCTTT. This codes for CASSFTRDTEAFF.

The CDR3 DNA follows: TGTGCCAGCAGTTTAGGAGGGCAGGAGCAGTTCTTC. This gives the protein CASSLGGQEQFF. The chain combines TRBV12-3 or TRBV12-4 with TRBJ2-1; weak D call: TRBD2 (5 bases). The CDR3 loop spans 12 amino acids. V lost 1 base and J 10 bases, leaving 8 bases between the germline ends.

The sample holds many counts of this clonotype. The chain joins TRBV5-1 to TRBJ2-2, with 8 bases fitting TRBD2. V shed 3 bases and J 1 base; nucleotides not matched to a gene: 11. Germline lookup yields CDR1 SGHRS and CDR2 YFSETQ. The CDR3 is made up of 18 amino acids. DNA for the CDR3: TGCGCCAGCAGCTGGACCCCCCCAACTAGCGGGAACACCGGGGAGCTGTTTTTT. Protein sequence: CASSWTPPTSGNTGELFF.

CDR3 nucleotides: TGTGCCAGCAGCTTAGTTTCCGGCAGGGGGTCTTCTTCACCCCTCCACTTT. This gives the protein CASSLVSGRGSSSPLHF. The chain links TRBV7-2 to TRBJ1-6; 7 bases match TRBD1. This CDR3 has 17 residues. With 1 base clipped from V and 9 bases from J, the junction kept 12 bases outside the gene matches. From germline, CDR1 is SGHTA and CDR2 FQGNSA.

The chain combines TRBV20-1 with TRBJ2-2; D gene ambiguous. This CDR3 comprises 13 residues. The V end was cut by 2 bases, the J end by 5 bases, with 9 bases between. The germline V gene has CDR1 DFQATT and CDR2 SNEGSKA (reference sequence). The CDR3 region is CSARRLLTGELFF. In DNA, the CDR3 is TGCAGTGCTAGACGCCTACTGACCGGGGAGCTGTTTTTT.

This clonotype occurred many times. V and J are TRBV3-1 and TRBJ1-1; D ambiguous. This CDR3 spans 13 amino acids. Germline V gene sequence: CDR1 LGHDT, CDR2 YNNKEL (reference sequence). V was shortened by 5 bases and J by 4 bases, with 11 bases between the two germline ends. The CDR3 loop reads CASSNGRATEAFF. Written as DNA, the CDR3 is TGTGCCAGCAGCAATGGACGGGCCACTGAAGCTTTCTTT.

The sample holds many counts of this clonotype. The rearrangement joins TRBV4-3 to TRBJ2-1, with 11 bases matching TRBD2. The V gene end was trimmed by 0 bases and the J gene end by 8 bases; junction bases not matched to a gene: 9. Germline V gene data show CDR1 as LGHNA and CDR2 as YSLEER. CDR3 length: 17 residues. CDR3: CASSQDLSSGRADEQFF. The CDR3 region has the DNA TGCGCCAGCAGCCAAGATCTGAGTAGCGGGAGGGCCGATGAGCAGTTCTTC.